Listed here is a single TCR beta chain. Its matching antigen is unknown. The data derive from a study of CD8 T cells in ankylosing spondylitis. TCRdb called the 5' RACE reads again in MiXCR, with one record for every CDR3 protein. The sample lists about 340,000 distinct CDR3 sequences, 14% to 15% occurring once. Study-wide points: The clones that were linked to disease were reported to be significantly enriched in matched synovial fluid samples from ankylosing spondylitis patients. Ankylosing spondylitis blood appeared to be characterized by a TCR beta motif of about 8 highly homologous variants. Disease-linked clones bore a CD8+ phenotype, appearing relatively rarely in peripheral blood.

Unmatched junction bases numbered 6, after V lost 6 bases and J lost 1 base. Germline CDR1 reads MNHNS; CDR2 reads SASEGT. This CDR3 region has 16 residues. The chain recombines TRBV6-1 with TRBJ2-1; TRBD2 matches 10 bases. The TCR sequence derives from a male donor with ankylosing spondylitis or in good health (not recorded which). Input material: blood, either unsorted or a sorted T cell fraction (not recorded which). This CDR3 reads CASRGGSGRSYNEQFF. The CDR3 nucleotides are TGTGCCAGCAGAGGGGGTAGCGGGAGGTCCTACAATGAGCAGTTCTTC.